Here is one T cell receptor (beta chain) with its context. Its antigen is not identified. The data belong to a study of T cells in Graves' hyperthyroidism and ophthalmopathy. Study-wide results and caveats: Blood held most thyroid clonotypes expanded above 0.001 frequency.

Amplification yielded TCR beta CDR3 regions, with RNA transcripts as the source. First-round RT-PCR of the TCR CDR3 relied on the HTBI primer set. TCRdb redid the calling of the multiplex PCR reads with MiXCR, one entry per CDR3 protein. The sample has approximately 700,000 distinct CDR3 sequences; about 16% are singletons. Uncontrolled infections, other autoimmune diseases, pregnancy or lactation led to exclusion of patients. CDR3 length: 17 residues. In germline, CDR1 is MNHNS, CDR2 SASEGT. V was clipped by 7 bases and J by 0 bases; unmatched bases: 14. The gene calls are TRBV6-1 and TRBJ2-7; 8 bases are a match to TRBD2. The origin of this receptor is a young man with Graves' hyperthyroidism. Sequencing used blood. The CDR3 DNA sequence: TGTGCCAGCACCATGAGTGGCGGGAGGCCGAGCTCCTACGAGCAGTACTTC. This translates into CASTMSGGRPSSYEQYF.